This paragraph reports one TCR beta chain. Its antigen is as yet unknown. Produced via immunoSEQ multiplex PCR; TCRdb's table is partial and in-frame only. This table holds 15,000 to 20,000 clones, roughly nine tenths found once. The data stem from a study of T cells after posttransplantation cyclophosphamide. The CDR3 runs 14 residues. CDR1 is LNHDA, CDR2 SQIVND, per germline (reference sequence). The germline V and J ends were trimmed by 3 bases and 7 bases, with 14 bases remaining between them. Study conclusions and caveats: Recipient CMV seropositivity and CMV reactivation strongly tracked TRB clonality. TRB overlap between skin or GI tissue T cells and blood was limited.

Busulfan-fludarabine conditioning, marrow transplant, and cyclophosphamide on days +3 and +4 were administered. The receptor was isolated from a female patient aged 40-50 years who received an allogeneic stem cell transplant from a related donor, was CMV-positive, and had no GVHD. Some T cells may originate from the graft donor. The sequences come from PBMCs, collected after allogeneic stem cell transplant with posttransplant cyclophosphamide. The chain is built from TRBV19 and TRBJ2-3; a weak D match, TRBD2 (6 bases). The DNA for the CDR3 is TGTGCCAGTAGTATCAATCGGGACTTAAATACGCAGTATTTT. It translates to CASSINRDLNTQYF.